The 30 T cell receptor beta chains in this list originate from one sample, sequenced in a study of blood T cells in healthy people across ages. Through a sample-barcoded 5' primer and a J-beta primer mix, a second PCR was run for 7 to 11 cycles. TCRdb reprocessed the 5' RACE reads via MiXCR and lists one record per CDR3 protein. The sample records 1.5 million to 2 million distinct CDR3 sequences, more than 35% being singletons. The sample taken for sequencing was blood. The receptors stem from a human donor in good health.

This clonotype was recorded a few times. The CDR3 DNA sequence: TGCGCCAGCAGCTTGGCCGGTGGGACTTTATCCTACAATGAGCAGTTCTTC. Its translation: CASSLAGGTLSYNEQFF. This sequence joins TRBV5-1 and TRBJ2-1; D is possibly TRBD2 (6 bases). The CDR3 contains 17 residues. The ends were cut back, 0 bases at V and 1 base at J, with 14 bases in the middle. Germline CDR1 SGHRS, CDR2 YFSETQ.

In nucleotides, the CDR3 is TGTGCCAGCAGTTTAACCGGGACAGGGGGTTGGGGCAATCAGCCCCAGCATTTT. Translation gives CASSLTGTGGWGNQPQHF. V and J are TRBV6-2 or TRBV6-3 and TRBJ1-5, with 11 bases matching TRBD1. CDR3 length equals 18 residues. V lost 4 bases to trimming and J lost 2 bases; unmatched junction nucleotides: 10. Per the germline V gene, CDR1 is MNHEY and CDR2 is SVGEGT.

This rearrangement joins TRBV4-3 to TRBJ2-3; D ambiguous. Germline V gene sequence: CDR1 LGHNA, CDR2 YSLEER. V lost 8 bases, J lost 0 bases, and 9 bases lay in between. The length of the CDR3 is 13 residues. CDR3 in amino acids: CASAAGSTDTQYF. For the CDR3, the DNA is TGCGCCAGCGCTGCAGGAAGCACAGATACGCAGTATTTT.

This chain connects TRBV5-1 to TRBJ2-1; the D gene is possibly TRBD1 (6 bases). This CDR3 has 15 amino acids. Germline V CDR1 and CDR2: SGHRS, YFSETQ. Trimming stripped 6 bases from V and 1 base from J, with 14 bases between. The chain's CDR3 is CASTWDTPSYNEQFF. DNA for the CDR3: TGCGCCAGCACCTGGGACACTCCATCCTACAATGAGCAGTTCTTC.

This clonotype has only one observation. The rearrangement joins TRBV9 to TRBJ1-2; TRBD1 is a possible D gene (5 bases). Trimming stripped 2 bases from V and 3 bases from J, with 11 bases between. This CDR3 has 14 amino acids. Germline V gives CDR1 SGDLS, CDR2 YYNGEE. The CDR3 loop reads CASSVSGNHYGYTF. The CDR3 DNA is TGTGCCAGCAGCGTTTCAGGGAACCACTATGGCTACACCTTC.

This clonotype was counted at least ten times. This chain uses TRBV6-1 with TRBJ1-2; TRBD1 is a possible D gene (5 bases). The V end was cut by 3 bases, the J end by 5 bases, with 10 bases between. Germline CDR1 and CDR2: MNHNS and SASEGT. CDR3 size: 13 residues. CDR3 coding DNA: TGTGCCAGCAGTGATAGTCCAGGGTATGGCTACACCTTC. It codes for CASSDSPGYGYTF.

The V and J genes are TRBV11-3 and TRBJ2-5; D may be TRBD1 (6 bases). Trimming cost V 1 base and J 2 bases, with 11 bases left between them. The CDR3 consists of 15 residues. Germline values: CDR1 SGHNT, CDR2 YENEEA. The CDR3 sequence is CASSLAQGRQETQYF. CDR3 bases: TGTGCCAGCAGCTTAGCACAGGGACGGCAAGAGACCCAGTACTTC.

V gene TRBV12-3 or TRBV12-4 combines with J gene TRBJ1-5, with D perhaps matching TRBD1 (5 bases). The V and J ends lost 4 bases and 7 bases respectively, with 14 bases between them. CDR3 length: 14 residues. The CDR3 reads CASSWDQGIQPQHF. The CDR3, as DNA: TGTGCCAGCAGTTGGGACCAGGGCATCCAGCCCCAGCATTTT.

This clonotype was seen a handful of times. V gene TRBV6-2 or TRBV6-3 combines with J gene TRBJ2-3; D is unresolved. The germline V gene encodes CDR1 MNHEY and CDR2 SVGEGT. V lost 4 bases and J 5 bases, leaving 4 bases between the germline ends. CDR3 length: 11 amino acids. The CDR3 DNA reads as TGTGCCAGCAGTTGGCGAGATACGCAGTATTTT. Translation: CASSWRDTQYF.

This chain links TRBV5-1 with TRBJ1-2; TRBD1 matches at 7 bases. The CDR3 loop spans 13 amino acids. Germline assignment: CDR1 SGHRS and CDR2 YFSETQ. V gave up 1 base and J gave up 5 bases; unmatched junction bases: 2. This chain's CDR3 is CASSLLGQYGYTF. Here the CDR3 DNA reads TGCGCCAGCAGCTTGTTGGGACAGTATGGCTACACCTTC.

This clonotype was counted between two and nine times. The rearrangement joins TRBV18 to TRBJ1-5; no firm D call. Germline V gene data show CDR1 as KGHSH and CDR2 as LQKENI. Trimming left V 2 bases short and J 3 bases short, with 8 bases between. CDR3 length: 14 residues. The CDR3 DNA follows: TGTGCCAGCTCACCAAGTAGTCTCAATCAGCCCCAGCATTTT. Translated, it gives CASSPSSLNQPQHF.

The CDR3 DNA follows: TGTGCCAGCAGCAGCGCTGGCCCGGGGACAGATGGCTACACCTTC. This encodes CASSSAGPGTDGYTF. This chain links TRBV7-9 with TRBJ1-2, with 7 bases matching TRBD1. The V gene end was trimmed by 5 bases and the J gene end by 6 bases; junction bases not matched to a gene: 12. The CDR3 length is 15 residues. Germline V gives CDR1 SEHNR, CDR2 FQNEAQ (reference sequence).

This rearrangement joins TRBV28 to TRBJ1-5; D unclear. CDR1 MDHEN and CDR2 SYDVKM come from the germline V gene. The CDR3 loop spans 15 amino acids. The ends were cut back, 4 bases at V and 0 bases at J, with 10 bases in the middle. In DNA form, the CDR3 reads TGTGCCAGCAGTTCAGACGACACTAGCAATCAGCCCCAGCATTTT. This gives the protein CASSSDDTSNQPQHF.

CDR3 residues: CASSPRQGYGNSPLHF. Written as DNA, the CDR3 is TGTGCCAGCAGCCCTAGACAGGGGTACGGGAATTCACCCCTCCACTTT. The chain carries TRBV5-6 and TRBJ1-6; TRBD1 agrees at 8 bases. The CDR3 runs 16 residues. V lost 4 bases and J lost 7; bases outside the gene matches: 10. Germline CDR1 is SGHDT and CDR2 is YYEEEE.

This clonotype came up many times. V gene TRBV29-1 combines with J gene TRBJ2-5; D possibly corresponds to TRBD1 (6 bases). V lost 4 bases and J lost 5, with 17 bases in between. Germline V gene sequence: CDR1 SQVTM, CDR2 ANQGSEA. CDR3 length: 14 amino acids. Here the CDR3 DNA reads TGCAGCGTTGGTTGGAACAGGGCTTGGGAGACCCAGTACTTC. Its protein product is CSVGWNRAWETQYF.

This clonotype showed up just a few times. This chain connects TRBV7-2 to TRBJ1-2; 9 positions agree with TRBD1. After removal of 3 bases from V and 8 bases from J, the junction contained 13 bases not matched to a gene. CDR1 SGHTA and CDR2 FQGNSA come from the germline V gene. The CDR3 is 16 residues long. The DNA of the CDR3 is TGTGCCAGCAGCTTCCTAACGCCGACAGGGGGACAAGGCTACACCTTC. It encodes CASSFLTPTGGQGYTF. The variable domain in full, completed from reference TRBV7-2 and TRBJ1-2, reads GAGVSQSPSNKVTEKGKDVELRCDPISGHTALYWYRQSLGQGLEFLIYFQGNSAPDKSGLPSDRFSAERTGGSVSTLTIQRTQQEDSAVYLCASSFLTPTGGQGYTFGSGTRLTVV.

This clonotype has only a few counts. The chain carries TRBV18 and TRBJ2-5, with D possibly matching TRBD2 (5 bases). Germline lookup yields CDR1 KGHSH and CDR2 LQKENI. The CDR3 is 15 residues long. Trimming pared 0 bases from V and 5 bases from J, leaving 13 bases between. CDR3 sequence (DNA): TGTGCCAGCTCACCACCGAGGGCCAGTGAGGAGACCCAGTACTTC. It encodes CASSPPRASEETQYF.

The chain links TRBV20-1 to TRBJ2-2, with D perhaps TRBD1 or TRBD2 (5 bases each). This CDR3 contains 14 residues. Looked up from germline, CDR1 is DFQATT and CDR2 is SNEGSKA (reference sequence). The V end was cut by 2 bases, the J end by 7 bases, with 14 bases between. The CDR3 sequence: CSARLLGTDGELFF. The CDR3 bases are TGCAGTGCTAGACTTCTGGGGACGGACGGGGAGCTGTTTTTT.

This clonotype was recorded many times. This chain joins TRBV9 and TRBJ2-7; 9 bases agree with TRBD2. The CDR3 runs 15 residues. Germline CDR1 and CDR2: SGDLS and YYNGEE. V shed 4 bases and J 0 bases; nucleotides not matched to a gene: 5. The CDR3 is CASSPSGGSSYEQYF. The CDR3 DNA sequence: TGTGCCAGCAGCCCAAGCGGGGGGTCCTCCTACGAGCAGTACTTC.

The chain recombines TRBV6-2 or TRBV6-3 with TRBJ1-6; no reliable D call. Trimming stripped 7 bases from V and 11 bases from J, with 9 bases between. Germline V gene sequence: CDR1 MNHEY, CDR2 SVGEGT. This CDR3 is built from 11 residues. The CDR3 DNA reads as TGTGCCAGCATGTTAGAACCACCCCTCCACTTT. Its translation: CASMLEPPLHF.

This clonotype has ten or more counts. The rearrangement joins TRBV5-4 to TRBJ2-3; perhaps TRBD2 as D (6 bases). V gave up 9 bases and J gave up 1 base, with 12 bases separating them. This CDR3 spans 13 amino acids. Germline-derived CDR1 and CDR2 are SGHNT and YYREEE (reference sequence). CDR3 sequence (DNA): TGTGCCATCTCCTCTAGCGGCACAGATACGCAGTATTTT. It specifies CAISSSGTDTQYF. Filled out from reference TRBV5-4 and TRBJ2-3, the complete variable domain reads ETGVTQSPTHLIKTRGQQVTLRCSSQSGHNTVSWYQQALGQGPQFIFQYYREEENGRGNFPPRFSGLQFPNYSSELNVNALELDDSALYLCAISSSGTDTQYFGPGTRLTVL.

CDR3 nucleotide sequence: TGTGCCAGCAGTGTCCTGCTTGGTGAGCAGTTCTTC. It encodes CASSVLLGEQFF. The chain employs TRBV25-1 and TRBJ2-1; D is unresolved. V was shortened by 4 bases and J by 9 bases, with 10 bases between the two germline ends. Germline V gene lookup returns CDR1 MGHDK and CDR2 SYGVNS. The CDR3 consists of 12 residues. Supplemented by reference TRBV25-1 and TRBJ2-1, the full variable domain reads EADIYQTPRYLVIGTGKKITLECSQTMGHDKMYWYQQDPGMELHLIHYSYGVNSTEKGDLSSESTVSRIRTEHFPLTLESARPSHTSQYLCASSVLLGEQFFGPGTRLTVL.

This clonotype showed up just a few times. J is TRBJ2-1 and V is TRBV6-1; D perhaps matches TRBD1 (5 bases). Trimming removed 6 bases at V and 7 bases at J, with 16 bases between. Germline CDR1 and CDR2: MNHNS and SASEGT. This CDR3 spans 14 amino acids. The CDR3 coding sequence is TGTGCCAGCAGATGGGGCACGAGTAGTAATGAGCAGTTCTTC. Translation gives CASRWGTSSNEQFF.

The chain uses TRBV5-1 and TRBJ2-4; no clear D gene. The CDR3 sequence is 14 residues long. V was cut by 3 bases and J by 5 bases, with 12 bases left in between. CDR1 SGHRS and CDR2 YFSETQ come from the germline V gene. The CDR3: CASSYTLAENIQYF. DNA of the CDR3: TGCGCCAGCAGCTACACTCTGGCCGAAAACATTCAGTACTTC.

V usage is TRBV7-2 and J usage is TRBJ2-1; 7 nucleotides match TRBD2. Germline V CDR1 and CDR2: SGHTA, FQGNSA. This CDR3 spans 13 amino acids. Trimming removed 3 bases from V and 8 bases from J; junction bases left unmatched: 4. Here the CDR3 DNA reads TGTGCCAGCAGCTTGGAGCGGGGCGATGAGCAGTTCTTC. It codes for CASSLERGDEQFF.

This clonotype occurred a few times. This rearrangement joins TRBV6-2 or TRBV6-3 to TRBJ2-7, with D possibly matching TRBD2 (7 bases). The CDR3 sequence is 16 residues long. Germline CDR1 MNHEY, CDR2 SVGEGT. V was trimmed by 0 bases and J by 5 bases, leaving 17 bases between them. This chain's CDR3 is CASSYSWGGLSNEQYF. The CDR3 coding sequence is TGTGCCAGCAGTTACTCCTGGGGGGGCCTTTCTAACGAGCAGTACTTC.

The rearrangement uses TRBV5-1 and TRBJ2-7, with D tentatively TRBD1 (6 bases). Germline loops: CDR1 SGHRS, CDR2 YFSETQ. V dropped 3 bases and J dropped 0 bases, with 13 bases sitting between them. CDR3 length: 15 amino acids. The CDR3 DNA follows: TGCGCCAGCAGCTCACAGGGTGGAGGCTCCTACGAGCAGTACTTC. Protein: CASSSQGGGSYEQYF.

The J gene is TRBJ1-1, the V gene TRBV28; D is undetermined. The CDR3 contains 14 residues. In germline, CDR1 is MDHEN, CDR2 SYDVKM. The V end lost 0 bases, the J end lost 5 bases, and 10 bases lay between the germline ends. In DNA, the CDR3 is TGTGCCAGCAGTTTATGGGGGTTGGGGACTGAAGCTTTCTTT. As protein: CASSLWGLGTEAFF. The variable domain in full, with the rest retrieved from reference TRBV28 and TRBJ1-1, is DVKVTQSSRYLVKRTGEKVFLECVQDMDHENMFWYRQDPGLGLRLIYFSYDVKMKEKGDIPEGYSVSREKKERFSLILESASTNQTSMYLCASSLWGLGTEAFFGQGTRLTVV.

The rearrangement joins TRBV4-3 to TRBJ2-6; D unclear. The germline V and J ends were trimmed by 0 bases and 4 bases, with 16 bases remaining between them. Germline V gene lookup returns CDR1 LGHNA and CDR2 YSLEER. This CDR3 is built from 18 residues. CDR3 DNA: TGCGCCAGCAGCCAAGATCATTTCGGCAGGAACGGGGCCAACGTCCTGACTTTC. Its protein is CASSQDHFGRNGANVLTF.

This clonotype was seen more than once but under ten times. The V and J genes are TRBV7-2 and TRBJ2-7; D assignment may be TRBD1 or TRBD2 (6 bases each). Per the germline V gene, CDR1 is SGHTA and CDR2 is FQGNSA. CDR3 size: 13 residues. With 4 bases removed from V and 3 bases from J, the gap between germline ends came to 10 bases. CDR3 residues: CASSWRGNYEQYF. CDR3 nucleotide sequence: TGTGCCAGCAGCTGGAGGGGGAACTACGAGCAGTACTTC.